This T cell receptor beta chain was captured in a study of blood T cell repertoires in COVID-19. Study members were between about 18 and 90 years old and lived in over 20 US regions. Participants had their cohort set by participant-reported clinical history. Clones were read by immunoSEQ multiplex PCR, and TCRdb kept only the in-frame ones, dropping some. The table includes over 200,000 clones, approximately 82% detected once. V lost 3 bases and J lost 1; bases outside the gene matches: 6. CDR3 length: 16 amino acids. The germline CDR1 and CDR2 sequences are MNHEY and SMNVEV (reference sequence). The sequenced material came from PBMCs or T cells enriched from blood (not recorded which). This chain links TRBV27 with TRBJ1-1, with 9 bases aligning to TRBD1. This TCR was recovered from a man between 35 and 55 years old who had recovered from COVID-19. CDR3: CASSFLDRGGNTEAFF. The CDR3, as DNA: TGTGCCAGCAGTTTCCTGGACAGGGGCGGGAACACTGAAGCTTTCTTT.